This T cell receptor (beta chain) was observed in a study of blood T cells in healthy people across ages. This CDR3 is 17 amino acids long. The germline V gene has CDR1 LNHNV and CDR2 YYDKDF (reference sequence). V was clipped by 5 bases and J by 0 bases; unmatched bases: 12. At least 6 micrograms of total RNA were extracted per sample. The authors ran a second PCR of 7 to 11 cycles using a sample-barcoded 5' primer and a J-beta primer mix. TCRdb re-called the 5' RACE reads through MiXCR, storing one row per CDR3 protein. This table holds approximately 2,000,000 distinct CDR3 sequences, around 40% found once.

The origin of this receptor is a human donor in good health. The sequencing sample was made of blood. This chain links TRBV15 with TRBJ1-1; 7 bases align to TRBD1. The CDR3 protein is CATSPQAGQRMNTEAFF. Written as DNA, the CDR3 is TGTGCCACCAGCCCACAGGCGGGACAGCGCATGAACACTGAAGCTTTCTTT.